A selection of T cell receptor beta chains follows, all from one sample in a study of PD-1 blockade in classical Hodgkin lymphoma. Sequencing was performed with immunoSEQ multiplex PCR; in TCRdb, only in-frame clones are kept and a portion is missing. The repertoire has some 38,000 clones, less than 80% of them found once; the top ten carry approximately 9.9%. Material: peripheral blood mononuclear cells (PBMCs), obtained at baseline. Source of these receptors: a human donor with classical Hodgkin lymphoma. Both conserved end residues are part of each CDR3. A D gene is named only where the DNA matches it firmly. Size is stated for part of the rows, as once, few or many counts, or as a class when the clone is expanded.

clone_size j_call d_call v_call cdr3_nt cdr3_aa
- TRBJ2-1 TRBD2 TRBV5-1 TGCGCCAGCAGCTTGGGAACGGGAGGGTACAATGAGCAGTTCTTC CASSLGTGGYNEQFF
- TRBJ2-7 TRBD1 TRBV2 TGTGCCAGCAGTGGTTGGGACAGGCAAATTTACGAGCAGTACTTC CASSGWDRQIYEQYF
few TRBJ2-7 - TRBV5-4 TGTGCCAGCAGCCCGAGACTGGGAACTGGAGAGCAGTACTTC CASSPRLGTGEQYF
- TRBJ2-2 - TRBV11-3 TGTGCCAGCAGCTTAGGGGGGTGGGAACTGAACACCGGGGAGCTGTTTTTT CASSLGGWELNTGELFF
- TRBJ2-1 - TRBV5-1 TGCGCCAGCAGCTTGGGTGGGGCAGGGAGTGAGCAGTTCTTC CASSLGGAGSEQFF
- TRBJ2-1 TRBD2 TRBV5-1 TGCGCCAGCACCTCCCAGCAGCGGGAGGGCCCTTACTATGAGCAGTTCTTC CASTSQQREGPYYEQFF
- TRBJ2-2 - TRBV15 TGTGCCACCAGCTCGACAGTAAACACCGGGGAGCTGTTTTTT CATSSTVNTGELFF
- TRBJ2-1 TRBD1 TRBV19 TGTGCCAGTCGATTCCGTGAGAGGGGGCCTGAGCAGTTCTTC CASRFRERGPEQFF
- TRBJ2-3 - TRBV2 TGTGCCAGCAGTGCCTCCACAGATACGCAGTATTTT CASSASTDTQYF
once TRBJ2-7 - TRBV18 TGTGCCAGCTCACCACGGGTCAGGGCCTACGAGCAGTACTTC CASSPRVRAYEQYF
- TRBJ2-7 - TRBV19 TGTGCCAGTAGTCCCTCCTTGTCCGGGCTCAACGAGCAGTACTTC CASSPSLSGLNEQYF
- TRBJ1-1 - TRBV6-6 TGTGCCAGCAGTTACTCAATGAACACTGAAGCTTTCTTT CASSYSMNTEAFF
once TRBJ1-5 TRBD1 TRBV7-2 TGTGCCAGCAGCCGGGACAGGAGTGGGCCCCAGCATTTT CASSRDRSGPQHF
- TRBJ1-4 - TRBV6-5 TGTGCCAGCAGGATCACGGGTAGTAATGAAAAACTGTTTTTT CASRITGSNEKLFF
- TRBJ2-3 TRBD1 TRBV7-3 TGTGCCAGCAGCTTTAGGACAGGGTACACAGATACGCAGTATTTT CASSFRTGYTDTQYF
- TRBJ1-4 - TRBV12-2 TGTGCAAGTCGCTTACCCGCCCGGCAGCTTGCAACTAATGAAAAACTGTTTTTT CASRLPARQLATNEKLFF
- TRBJ2-7 - TRBV6-5 TGTGCCAGCAGTCCCCTACGGGGGCGGGAGCAGTACTTC CASSPLRGREQYF
- TRBJ2-3 - TRBV5-1 TGCGCCAGCAGCGCCCTAACAGGGCCCTTCACAGATACGCAGTATTTT CASSALTGPFTDTQYF
- TRBJ2-7 - TRBV20-1 TGCAGTGCTACTAGACTCTACGAGCAGTACTTC CSATRLYEQYF
- TRBJ2-7 - TRBV5-8 TGTGCCAGCAGCTTGGTTACAGCAACCTCCTACGAGCAGTACTTC CASSLVTATSYEQYF
- TRBJ1-6 - TRBV5-1 TGCGCCAGCAGCTTGGCAGGGATGGGGAATTCACCCCTCCACTTT CASSLAGMGNSPLHF
- TRBJ2-7 - TRBV4-3 TGCGCCAGCAGCCAAGATCGGGGGAACGAGCAGTACTTC CASSQDRGNEQYF
- TRBJ2-1 - TRBV7-9 TGTGCCAGCAGCTTATCCGGGACCAATCATAAGAGCTCCTACAATGAGCAGTTCTTC CASSLSGTNHKSSYNEQFF
- TRBJ1-1 - TRBV9 TGTGCCAGCAGCGTCGGAGGGAGGACTGAAGCTTTCTTT CASSVGGRTEAFF
- TRBJ2-7 TRBD1 TRBV29-1 TGCAGCGCCGACAGGGTGTCCGTGAACGAGCAGTACTTC CSADRVSVNEQYF
- TRBJ2-3 - TRBV4-3 TGCGCCAGCAGCCGTACGTTGGGGACTGGATTCACAGATACGCAGTATTTT CASSRTLGTGFTDTQYF
- TRBJ2-2 TRBD1 TRBV27 TGTGCCAGCAGGAGGAGGACAGGGTTTGGCGGGGAGCTGTTTTTT CASRRRTGFGGELFF
many TRBJ2-7 TRBD1 TRBV6-6 TGTGCCAGCAGCGCCGGGACAGACTACGAGCAGTACTTC CASSAGTDYEQYF
- TRBJ2-7 - TRBV28 TGTGCCAGCAGTTATCACGGTGGGACCACGTACGAGCAGTACTTC CASSYHGGTTYEQYF
- TRBJ1-5 - TRBV28 TGTGCCAGCAGCCCACCCAGAGATCTTTATAGCAATCAGCCCCAGCATTTT CASSPPRDLYSNQPQHF
- TRBJ2-7 - TRBV7-2 TGTGCCAGCAGGAGCAGTTACGAGCAGTACTTC CASRSSYEQYF
many TRBJ1-5 - TRBV5-6 TGTGCCAGCAGCCGGACACAGGGAGGAGGGCAGCCCCAGCATTTT CASSRTQGGGQPQHF
- TRBJ2-7 - TRBV18 TGTGCCAGCTCACGAATTCAGGACAACTCCTACGAGCAGTACTTC CASSRIQDNSYEQYF
- TRBJ2-7 - TRBV21-1 TGTGCCAGCAGCAAAGGGGGACCGGGACAGTCGTACGAGCAGTACTTC CASSKGGPGQSYEQYF
- TRBJ2-7 - TRBV5-6 TGTGCCAGCAGCTCAGGGACCTCACCGGGCGAGCAGTACTTC CASSSGTSPGEQYF
- TRBJ1-2 - TRBV2 TGTGCCAGCAGTGAAGGAACAGGGAACTATGGCTACACCTTC CASSEGTGNYGYTF
once TRBJ2-3 - TRBV14 TGTGCCAGCAGCCAATCCCGGGGGGATACGCAGTATTTT CASSQSRGDTQYF
- TRBJ1-1 - TRBV10-2 TGCGCCAGCAGTAGTGGCAGGGCACTAAGTGAAGCTTTCTTT CASSSGRALSEAFF
many TRBJ2-2 - TRBV19 TGTGCCAGTAGTACAAACAGGGTTCTGCGGGGCAACACCGGGGAGCTGTTTTTT CASSTNRVLRGNTGELFF
few TRBJ1-3 - TRBV7-2 TGTGCCAGCAGCTTATATGGACAGACCTCTGGAAACACCATATATTTT CASSLYGQTSGNTIYF
- TRBJ1-5 - TRBV28 TGTGCCAGCAGTTTTTCAGGGTCAGGACAGCCCCAGCATTTT CASSFSGSGQPQHF
- TRBJ1-5 - TRBV4-1 TGCGCCAGCAGCCAAGGGATACAGGGAAATCAGCCCCAGCATTTT CASSQGIQGNQPQHF